The 13 T cell receptor beta chains reported below all come from one sample, sequenced in a study of CDR3 diversity in severe acne. Each CDR3 protein gets one entry after TCRdb re-called the PCR reads with MiXCR. The sample lists over 85,000 distinct CDR3 sequences; around 53% were seen once. The material sequenced was blood. These TCRs come from a male donor with acne.

J is TRBJ2-2 and V is TRBV12-3 or TRBV12-4; 8 nucleotides align to TRBD1. Trimming cost V 5 bases and J 5 bases; bases outside gene matches: 7. The CDR3 contains 15 residues. The CDR3 DNA is TGTGCCAGCAGTCCTAGGACAGGGAAAACCGGGGAGCTGTTTTTT. Residues: CASSPRTGKTGELFF.

Ten or more counts support this clonotype. The V gene is TRBV6-4, the J gene TRBJ2-5; 7 bases fit TRBD2. With V trimmed by 8 bases and J by 4 bases, 4 bases remained unmatched. The germline gives CDR1 MRHNA, CDR2 SNTAGT. CDR3 length: 12 residues. In DNA, the CDR3 is TGTGCCAGCCCTCTAGCGGTAGAGACCCAGTACTTC. Protein: CASPLAVETQYF.

The chain uses TRBV12-3 or TRBV12-4 and TRBJ2-3; D call uncertain. V lost 7 bases to trimming and J lost 6 bases, with 8 bases between them. The CDR3 has 11 amino acids. This chain's CDR3 is CASIVGDTQYF. CDR3 nucleotides: TGTGCCAGCATCGTTGGGGATACGCAGTATTTT.

This clonotype was picked up one time. The chain recombines TRBV7-9 with TRBJ2-7; no reliable D call. The CDR3 has 15 amino acids. V was cut by 0 bases and J by 3 bases, with 12 bases left in between. Germline CDR1 reads SEHNR; CDR2 reads FQNEAQ (reference sequence). CDR3 loop: CASSLATQESYEQYF. As DNA, the CDR3 is TGTGCCAGCAGCTTAGCGACCCAGGAGAGCTACGAGCAGTACTTC.

The chain is built from TRBV2 and TRBJ1-5; maybe TRBD1 (5 bases). Per germline, CDR1 SNHLY and CDR2 FYNNEI. V dropped 7 bases and J dropped 1 base, with 14 bases sitting between them. This CDR3 comprises 15 residues. CDR3 sequence (DNA): TGTGCCAGCACAGGGACCAAGGGAAGCAATCAGCCCCAGCATTTT. Translating gives CASTGTKGSNQPQHF.

This chain links TRBV29-1 with TRBJ2-5; 13 nucleotides match TRBD2. The germline V gene has CDR1 SQVTM and CDR2 ANQGSEA. The V and J ends lost 6 bases and 9 bases, in that order; junction bases with no gene match: 7. The length of the CDR3 is 13 residues. The DNA for the CDR3 is TGCAGCGTCGACGGACTAGCGGGAGTGTCCCAGTACTTC. Its protein product is CSVDGLAGVSQYF. Using reference TRBV29-1 and TRBJ2-5 for the parts outside the CDR3, the full variable domain is SAVISQKPSRDICQRGTSLTIQCQVDSQVTMMFWYRQQPGQSLTLIATANQGSEATYESGFVIDKFPISRPNLTFSTLTVSNMSPEDSSIYLCSVDGLAGVSQYFGPGTRLLVL.

The CDR3 DNA sequence: TGTGCCATCAGACCGGATGCGGGAGGGGGGGACAATGAGCAGTTCTTC. This translates into CAIRPDAGGGDNEQFF. This chain connects TRBV10-3 to TRBJ2-1, with 9 positions matching TRBD2. Trimming at V came to 6 bases and at J to 5 bases, leaving 11 bases not matched to a gene. Germline lookup yields CDR1 ENHRY and CDR2 SYGVKD. This CDR3 is built from 16 residues.

The CDR3, as DNA: TGTGCCAGCAGCCACGAAGGGGCCAACGTCCTGACTTTC. This translates into CASSHEGANVLTF. The chain has TRBV4-2 and TRBJ2-6; D call uncertain. The V and J ends lost 3 bases and 4 bases respectively, with 4 bases between them. The CDR3 runs to 13 residues. Looked up from germline, CDR1 is LGHNA and CDR2 is YNFKEQ.

Of note for this clonotype: A much larger clone lies one base from this, so it may be a read error. V is TRBV4-3 and J is TRBJ2-7; D not certain. This CDR3 has 14 amino acids. In germline, CDR1 is LGHNA, CDR2 YSLEER. The DNA of the CDR3 is TGCGCCAGCAGCGGGGTACGCCTATCCTACGAGCGGTACTTC. Its translation: CASSGVRLSYERYF.

This clonotype turned up a few times. DNA for the CDR3: TGTGCCAGCAGCCAAGATGGGAAAGCCAAAAACATTCAGTACTTC. Residues: CASSQDGKAKNIQYF. This sequence joins TRBV14 and TRBJ2-4; no definite D call. The CDR3 runs to 15 residues. With 0 bases removed from V and 0 bases from J, the gap between germline ends came to 6 bases. CDR1 and CDR2 (germline): SGHDN, FVKESK.

Details on this clonotype: Because the CDR3's place on the DNA is in doubt, the DNA is left out and the CDR3 is given as listed by TCRdb. The V call is TRBV7-6, the J call TRBJ2-2; the table names TRBD2, a call not compared with the DNA. The CDR3 comprises 15 residues, both ends counted. The germline gives CDR1 SGHVS, CDR2 FNYEAQ. The CDR3 is CASSTGLAGPGSCFF.

This rearrangement joins TRBV7-6 to TRBJ2-2; D may be TRBD2 (5 bases). Germline values: CDR1 SGHVS, CDR2 FNYEAQ. V shed 1 base and J shed 7 bases, with 19 bases lying between them. This CDR3 comprises 17 residues. CDR3 coding DNA: TGTGCCAGCAGCTTAGTGTCCGGACTGAGGATTATCGGGGAGCTGTTTTTT. Translated, it gives CASSLVSGLRIIGELFF. The whole variable domain, remainder taken from reference TRBV7-6 and TRBJ2-2, is GAGVSQSPRYKVTKRGQDVALRCDPISGHVSLYWYRQALGQGPEFLTYFNYEAQQDKSGLPNDRFSAERPEGSISTLTIQRTEQRDSAMYRCASSLVSGLRIIGELFFGEGSRLTVL.

This clonotype was seen only a few times. This chain connects TRBV6-5 to TRBJ2-3; 9 positions agree with TRBD2. Germline CDR1 is MNHEY and CDR2 is SVGAGI. The CDR3 length is 18 residues. The ends lost 2 bases at V and 0 bases at J; junction bases unmatched: 9. CDR3 protein: CASSYGLVAGASTDTQYF. The CDR3 DNA reads TGTGCCAGCAGTTACGGGTTGGTAGCGGGGGCTAGCACAGATACGCAGTATTTT.